A selection of T cell receptor beta chains follows, all from one sample in a study of T cell responses to AZD1222 COVID-19 vaccine. The method was immunoSEQ multiplex PCR; TCRdb's version includes in-frame clones alone and lacks a portion of them. The sample includes around 190,000 clones, around 92% of them seen just once. Sequencing used peripheral blood, obtained on day 0 of AZD1222 vaccination. These receptor sequences come from an adult in good health. The CDR3 runs from the conserved cysteine through the conserved F or W. The order of the fields is V gene, J gene, CDR3 protein.

TRBV20-1	TRBJ2-7	CSARDIYEQYF
TRBV28	TRBJ1-2	CASSLGPYSNYGYTF
TRBV5-1	TRBJ2-5	CASSQNGRVRETQYF
TRBV2	TRBJ1-6	CASKETGSDNSPLHF
TRBV7-6	TRBJ1-3	CASSPRSSGNTIYF
TRBV7-2	TRBJ1-4	CASSYQGTTNEKLFF
TRBV7-9	TRBJ2-3	CASSLGQSSSTDTQYF
TRBV9	TRBJ1-1	CASSVVGGAGEAFF
TRBV24-1	TRBJ1-5	CATSDFPNQPQHF
TRBV30	TRBJ1-2	CAWRSAGGGGYTF
TRBV7-2	TRBJ1-4	CASSLGLGKGEKLFF
TRBV27	TRBJ1-2	CASSFRAANYGYTF
TRBV23-1	TRBJ2-7	CASSQPGHWGYEQYF
TRBV2	TRBJ1-1	CASSYVPPGQGAVEAFF
TRBV28	TRBJ1-1	CASSSLSRVNTEAFF
TRBV7-9	TRBJ1-4	CASSLVPDEKLFF
TRBV5-5	TRBJ1-6	CASSWDRGDNSPLHF
TRBV5-6	TRBJ1-6	CASSSFGTGYNSPLHF
TRBV7-9	TRBJ2-7	CASSSLSVAYEQYF
TRBV2	TRBJ2-7	CASRASSYEQYF
TRBV25-1	TRBJ1-4	CATSNVGWINEKLFF
TRBV6-5	TRBJ2-5	CASRRTVFVQETQYF
TRBV18	TRBJ2-2	CASSPGPTGYNTGELFF
TRBV29-1	TRBJ2-7	CSVTGTVYEQYF
TRBV27	TRBJ1-6	CASSLMGARNSPLHF
TRBV11-1	TRBJ2-1	CASSLGYKNEQFF
TRBV10-2	TRBJ1-3	CASITDRGSGNTIYF
TRBV3-1/TRBV3-2	TRBJ2-5	CASSRPQRGGGGETQYF
TRBV19	TRBJ1-5	CASSPSQGVLVQPQHF
TRBV5-1	TRBJ1-2	CASREWGESIYGYTF
TRBV5-6	TRBJ1-2	CASSPRGLDGYTF